This T cell receptor (beta chain) was identified in a study of siplizumab effects on memory and regulatory T cells. The CDR3 covers 13 residues. The J segment lost 7 bases and the V segment lost 3 bases, leaving 3 bases of the junction unmatched. CDR1 is PRHDT, CDR2 FYEKMQ, per germline (reference sequence). Study conclusions and caveats: In controls, less than 30% of mappable alloreactive CD4+ clones were Treg-derived on average, versus around 71% with siplizumab. The apparent diversity of naive T cells exceeded that of memory cells, and naive T cells seemed to make a major contribution to the alloresponse.

As for this clone: The antigen is not known.

Sequencing of each sample assayed roughly 9.8 x 10^4 TCR templates. Profiled with immunoSEQ multiplex PCR; TCRdb holds only in-frame clones, not every one. The sample holds 90,000 to 120,000 clones, 94% seen once. The receptor was isolated from a human donor in good health. What was sequenced was Tregs sorted from blood. The chain is built from TRBV13 and TRBJ2-1, with TRBD1 matching over 7 bases. The CDR3 protein is CASSFRGMNEQFF. The DNA of the CDR3 is TGTGCCAGCAGCTTCAGGGGGATGAATGAGCAGTTCTTC.